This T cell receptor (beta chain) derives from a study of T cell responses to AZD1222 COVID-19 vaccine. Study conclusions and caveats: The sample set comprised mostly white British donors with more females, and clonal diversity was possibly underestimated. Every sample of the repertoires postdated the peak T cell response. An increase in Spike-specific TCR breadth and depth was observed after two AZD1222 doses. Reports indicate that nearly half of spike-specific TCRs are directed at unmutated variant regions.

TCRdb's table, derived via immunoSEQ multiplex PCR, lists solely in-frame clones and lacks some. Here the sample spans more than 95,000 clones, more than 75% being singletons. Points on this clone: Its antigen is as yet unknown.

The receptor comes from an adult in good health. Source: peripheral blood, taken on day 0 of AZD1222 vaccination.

The CDR3 DNA sequence: TGTGCCGCGAAGGAAGGGCTCTCCTACAATGAGCAGTTCTTC. Protein: CAAKEGLSYNEQFF. J is TRBJ2-1 and V is TRBV28; no definite D call. V lost 11 bases and J 0 bases, leaving 14 bases between the germline ends. Per the germline V gene, CDR1 is MDHEN and CDR2 is SYDVKM. The CDR3 contains 14 residues.